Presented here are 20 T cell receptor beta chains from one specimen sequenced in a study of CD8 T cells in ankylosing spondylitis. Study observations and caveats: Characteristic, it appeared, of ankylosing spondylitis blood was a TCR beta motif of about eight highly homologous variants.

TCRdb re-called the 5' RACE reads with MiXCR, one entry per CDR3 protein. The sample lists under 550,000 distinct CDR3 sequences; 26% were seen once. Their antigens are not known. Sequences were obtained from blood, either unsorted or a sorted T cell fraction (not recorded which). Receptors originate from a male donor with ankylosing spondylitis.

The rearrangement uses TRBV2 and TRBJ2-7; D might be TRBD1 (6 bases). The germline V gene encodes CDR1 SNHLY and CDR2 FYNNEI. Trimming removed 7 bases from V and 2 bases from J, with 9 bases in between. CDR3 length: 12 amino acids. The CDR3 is CASKDRAYEQYF. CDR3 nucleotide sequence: TGTGCCAGCAAGGACAGAGCCTACGAGCAGTACTTC. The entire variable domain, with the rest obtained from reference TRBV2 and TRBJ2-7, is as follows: EPEVTQTPSHQVTQMGQEVILRCVPISNHLYFYWYRQILGQKVEFLVSFYNNEISEKSEIFDDQFSVERPDGSNFTLKIRSTKLEDSAMYFCASKDRAYEQYFGPGTRLTVT.

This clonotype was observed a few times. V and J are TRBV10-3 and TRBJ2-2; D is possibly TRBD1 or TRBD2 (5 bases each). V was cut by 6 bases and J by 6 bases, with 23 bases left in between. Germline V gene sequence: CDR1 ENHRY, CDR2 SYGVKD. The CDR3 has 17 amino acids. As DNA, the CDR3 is TGTGCCATCAGCTACCATAGCCTCGGTGGGACCGCCGGGGAGCTGTTTTTT. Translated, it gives CAISYHSLGGTAGELFF.

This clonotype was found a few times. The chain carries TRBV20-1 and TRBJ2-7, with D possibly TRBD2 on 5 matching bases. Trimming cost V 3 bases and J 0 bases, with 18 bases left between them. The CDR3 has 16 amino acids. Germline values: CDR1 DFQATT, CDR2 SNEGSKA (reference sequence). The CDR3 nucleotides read TGCAGTGCTAGGAGGGCGGCAGCTTGGCCCTCCTACGAGCAGTACTTC. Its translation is CSARRAAAWPSYEQYF.

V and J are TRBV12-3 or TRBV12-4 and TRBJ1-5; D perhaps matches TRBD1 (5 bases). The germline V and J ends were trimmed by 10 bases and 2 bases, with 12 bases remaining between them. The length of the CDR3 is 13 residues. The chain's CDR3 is CATSAGGNQPQHF. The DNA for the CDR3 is TGTGCCACCTCTGCGGGGGGCAATCAGCCCCAGCATTTT.

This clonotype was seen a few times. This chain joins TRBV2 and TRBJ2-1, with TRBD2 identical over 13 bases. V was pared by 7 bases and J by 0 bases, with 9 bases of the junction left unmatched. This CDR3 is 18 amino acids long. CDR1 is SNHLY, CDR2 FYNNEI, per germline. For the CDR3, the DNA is TGTGCCAGCAATCGACTAGCGGGAGGACAGAACTCCTACAATGAGCAGTTCTTC. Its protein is CASNRLAGGQNSYNEQFF.

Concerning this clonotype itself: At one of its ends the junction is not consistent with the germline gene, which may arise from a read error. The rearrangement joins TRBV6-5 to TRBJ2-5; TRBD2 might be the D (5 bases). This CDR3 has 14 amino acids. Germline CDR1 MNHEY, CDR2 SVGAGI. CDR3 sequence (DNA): TGTGCCAGCAGTTACCTGACCGTCGGGGAGACCCTGTACTTC. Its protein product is CASSYLTVGETLYF.

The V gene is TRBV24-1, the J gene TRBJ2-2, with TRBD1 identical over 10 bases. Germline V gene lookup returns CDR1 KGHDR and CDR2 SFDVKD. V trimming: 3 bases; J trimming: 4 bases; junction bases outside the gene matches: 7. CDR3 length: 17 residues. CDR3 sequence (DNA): TGTGCCACCAGTGATCATAAGGGACAGGGGTTCACCGGGGAGCTGTTTTTT. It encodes CATSDHKGQGFTGELFF.

The CDR3 bases are TGTGCCAGCAGCAAAGTTGCTGGACAGAGCTCCTACGAGCAGTACGTC. It encodes CASSKVAGQSSYEQYV. The gene calls are TRBV21-1 and TRBJ2-7; the D call of TRBD1 is as the table states it, not checked on the DNA. TRBV21-1 is a listed pseudogene. CDR3 length: 16 amino acids.

The CDR3 coding sequence is TGCGCCAGCAGCGGGGGGGGCGGTCTTTCAGACTCACCCCTCCACTTT. Protein: CASSGGGGLSDSPLHF. This rearrangement joins TRBV5-1 to TRBJ1-6, with a tentative D call TRBD1 (6 bases). This CDR3 has 16 residues. From germline, CDR1 is SGHRS and CDR2 YFSETQ. Trimming removed 4 bases at V and 10 bases at J, with 21 bases between.

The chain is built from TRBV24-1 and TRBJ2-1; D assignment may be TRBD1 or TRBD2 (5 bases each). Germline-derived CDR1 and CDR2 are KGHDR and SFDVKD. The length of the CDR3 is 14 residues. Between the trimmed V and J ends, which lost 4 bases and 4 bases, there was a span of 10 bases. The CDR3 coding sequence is TGTGCCACCAGTGACACCGGGGCATACAATGAGCAGTTCTTC. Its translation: CATSDTGAYNEQFF.

The CDR3 spells CASSFRDRGLGRAFTGELFF. The CDR3 DNA reads TGTGCCAGCAGTTTCCGGGACAGGGGGCTCGGGAGGGCGTTCACCGGGGAGCTGTTTTTT. V gene TRBV27 combines with J gene TRBJ2-2, with 12 nucleotides matching TRBD1. After removal of 3 bases from V and 4 bases from J, the junction contained 15 bases not matched to a gene. CDR1 and CDR2 from the germline V gene are MNHEY and SMNVEV (reference sequence). The CDR3 is made up of 20 amino acids.

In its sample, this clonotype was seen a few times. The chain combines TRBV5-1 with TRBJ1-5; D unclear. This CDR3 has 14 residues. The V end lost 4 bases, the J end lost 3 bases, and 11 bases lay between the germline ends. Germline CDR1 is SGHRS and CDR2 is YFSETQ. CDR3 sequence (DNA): TGCGCCAGCAGCACCGACGGAATCAATCAGCCCCAGCATTTT. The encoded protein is CASSTDGINQPQHF. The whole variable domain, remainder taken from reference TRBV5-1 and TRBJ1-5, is KAGVTQTPRYLIKTRGQQVTLSCSPISGHRSVSWYQQTPGQGLQFLFEYFSETQRNKGNFPGRFSGRQFSNSRSEMNVSTLELGDSALYLCASSTDGINQPQHFGDGTRLSIL.

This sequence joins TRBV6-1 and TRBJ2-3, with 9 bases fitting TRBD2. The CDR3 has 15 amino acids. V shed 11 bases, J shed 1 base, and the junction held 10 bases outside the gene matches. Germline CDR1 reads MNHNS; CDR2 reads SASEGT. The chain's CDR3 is CALNSEREGTDTQYF. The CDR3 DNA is TGTGCCCTCAATAGCGAGCGGGAGGGCACAGATACGCAGTATTTT.

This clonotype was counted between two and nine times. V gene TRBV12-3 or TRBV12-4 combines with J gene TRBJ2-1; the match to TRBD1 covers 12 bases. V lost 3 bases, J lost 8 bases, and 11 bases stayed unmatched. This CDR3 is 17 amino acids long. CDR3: CASSFMGTGGAGDEQFF. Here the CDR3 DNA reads TGTGCCAGCAGTTTTATGGGGACAGGGGGCGCCGGGGATGAGCAGTTCTTC.

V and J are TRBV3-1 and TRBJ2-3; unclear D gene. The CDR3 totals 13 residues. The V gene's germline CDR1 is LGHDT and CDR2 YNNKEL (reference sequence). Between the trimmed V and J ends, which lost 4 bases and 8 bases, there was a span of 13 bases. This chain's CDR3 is CASSPFSSGTQYF. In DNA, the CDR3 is TGTGCCAGCAGCCCGTTTTCGTCCGGTACGCAGTATTTT.

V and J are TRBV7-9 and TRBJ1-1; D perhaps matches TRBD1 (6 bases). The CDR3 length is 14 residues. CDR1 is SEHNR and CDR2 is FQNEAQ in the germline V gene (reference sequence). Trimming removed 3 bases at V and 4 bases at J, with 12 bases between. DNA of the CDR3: TGTGCCAGCAGCTTTTACAGGGCGGGCACTGAAGCTTTCTTT. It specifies CASSFYRAGTEAFF. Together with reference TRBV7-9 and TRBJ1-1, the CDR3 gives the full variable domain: DTGVSQNPRHKITKRGQNVTFRCDPISEHNRLYWYRQTLGQGPEFLTYFQNEAQLEKSRLLSDRFSAERPKGSFSTLEIQRTEQGDSAMYLCASSFYRAGTEAFFGQGTRLTVV.

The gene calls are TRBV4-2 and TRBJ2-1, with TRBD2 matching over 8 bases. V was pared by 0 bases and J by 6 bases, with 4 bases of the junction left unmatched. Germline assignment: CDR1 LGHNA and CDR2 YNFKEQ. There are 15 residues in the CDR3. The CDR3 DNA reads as TGTGCCAGCAGCCAAGATGGGGGACTAGTCAATGAGCAGTTCTTC. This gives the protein CASSQDGGLVNEQFF.

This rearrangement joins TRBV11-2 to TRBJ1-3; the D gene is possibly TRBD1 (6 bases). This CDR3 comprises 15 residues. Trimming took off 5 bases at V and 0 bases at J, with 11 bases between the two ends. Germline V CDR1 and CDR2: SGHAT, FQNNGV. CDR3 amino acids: CASSLTGSSGNTIYF. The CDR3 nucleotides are TGTGCCAGCAGCCTTACAGGGAGCTCTGGAAACACCATATATTTT.

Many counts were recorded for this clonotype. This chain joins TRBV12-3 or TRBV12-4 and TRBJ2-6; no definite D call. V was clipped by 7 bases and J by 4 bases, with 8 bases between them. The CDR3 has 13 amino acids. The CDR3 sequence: CASTSRGANVLTF. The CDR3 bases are TGTGCCAGCACATCGCGGGGGGCCAACGTCCTGACTTTC.

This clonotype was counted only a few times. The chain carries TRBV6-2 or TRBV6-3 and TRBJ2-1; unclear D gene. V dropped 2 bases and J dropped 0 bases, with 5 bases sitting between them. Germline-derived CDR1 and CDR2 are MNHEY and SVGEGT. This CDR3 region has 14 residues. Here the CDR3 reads CASSYHYSYNEQFF. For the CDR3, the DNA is TGTGCCAGCAGTTACCACTACTCCTACAATGAGCAGTTCTTC.